The rows below give T cell receptor beta chains drawn from one sample of a study of CD8+CD57+ T cells in acquired aplastic anemia. From the reads, TCRdb called clonotypes with MiXCR, one entry per CDR3 protein. The data show under 200,000 distinct CDR3 sequences, 55% to 70% seen once. The sample comprised sorted CD4+, CD8+, or CD8+CD57+ T cells (not recorded which) from PBMCs. The receptors originated from a human donor with severe aplastic anemia or a healthy control (not recorded which). CDR3s leave out the opening cysteine and the closing phenylalanine or tryptophan. The size field is filled for only some rows; it gives once, few, many or a size class.

TRBJ1-1 | . | TRBV6-5 | ASSLARTDTEAF
TRBJ2-7 | . | TRBV11-2 | ASSHARQRKSLEQY
TRBJ1-6 | . | TRBV7-2 | ASSLEWGQSPLH
TRBJ2-3 | . | TRBV7-7 | ASSLGRGSSTDTQY
TRBJ2-1 | many | TRBV7-3 | ASSLNPTRLAGVYNEQF
TRBJ2-3 | . | TRBV7-3 | ASSPGTSTLDTQY
TRBJ1-1 | few | TRBV5-1 | ASSLVQGEAF
TRBJ2-3 | many | TRBV9 | ASDGGATDTQY
TRBJ2-3 | once | TRBV6-4 | ASSAGGLTDTQY
TRBJ1-2 | . | TRBV3-1 | ASSQVRDRGLQDYGYT
TRBJ2-5 | . | TRBV2 | ASSAGSSMQETQY
TRBJ2-7 | many | TRBV5-6 | ASSLGLRVWEQY
TRBJ2-7 | once | TRBV2 | ASSPNGGGSYEQY
TRBJ1-4 | once | TRBV5-1 | ASSLAPQGANEKLF
TRBJ2-3 | few | TRBV24-1 | ATGGKSTDTQY
TRBJ1-6 | once | TRBV4-2 | ASGGKESPLH
TRBJ2-7 | few | TRBV20-1 | SAGDGQGDHYEQY
TRBJ2-7 | . | TRBV5-1 | ASSPEQGAHEQY
TRBJ1-4 | . | TRBV6-6 | ASSYSWGRGNEKLF
TRBJ1-2 | . | TRBV29-1 | SVEGAWKGDYGYT
TRBJ2-3 | . | TRBV9 | ASSDRDVDTQY
TRBJ2-7 | . | TRBV7-2 | ASSLGTANYEQY
TRBJ1-1 | . | TRBV7-9 | ASSLFGTADTEAF
TRBJ2-2 | . | TRBV7-8 | ASSLRRDTGELF
TRBJ1-2 | . | TRBV24-1 | ATSEDRNGYT
TRBJ1-2 | many | TRBV9 | ASSSGHSSNYGYT
TRBJ2-1 | . | TRBV13 | ASSLKRASGPEQF
TRBJ2-1 | . | TRBV24-1 | ATSDWGQGDYNEQF
TRBJ2-5 | . | TRBV7-6 | ASSLDPAETQN
TRBJ2-4 | once | TRBV15 | ATSRADGTVAKNIQY
TRBJ2-7 | . | TRBV5-1 | ASSLSQGEQY
TRBJ1-2 | . | TRBV5-1 | ASTLSFNYGYT
TRBJ2-3 | . | TRBV20-1 | SASRTLSTDTQY
TRBJ1-3 | . | TRBV20-1 | SARDPRSSGNTIY
TRBJ1-2 | . | TRBV20-1 | SAFGRGPYGCT
TRBJ2-5 | . | TRBV5-6 | ASSFPGSQETQY
TRBJ2-7 | many | TRBV9 | ASSGQGSYEQY
TRBJ2-7 | . | TRBV5-1 | ASSLGAGGNKRPYEQY
TRBJ2-6 | few | TRBV10-3 | AIRQDGGANVLT
TRBJ2-5 | few | TRBV9 | ASSVDGVQETQY
TRBJ2-6 | many | TRBV5-5 | ASSSGTFLSGANVLT
TRBJ2-7 | . | TRBV19 | ASSRGGGTYEQY
TRBJ1-3 | many | TRBV7-9 | ASSFIDAGNTIY
TRBJ1-4 | many | TRBV19 | ASSIDGESEKLF
TRBJ2-7 | many | TRBV13 | ASSPEGGEQY
TRBJ1-2 | . | TRBV7-9 | ASSPNLGGGYT
TRBJ2-5 | . | TRBV7-2 | ASSLGVRRRQETQY
TRBJ1-2 | few | TRBV29-1 | SVETGGDYGYT
TRBJ2-7 | . | TRBV9 | ASSRGHEQY
TRBJ2-1 | many | TRBV19 | ASSIVAAHEQF
TRBJ1-4 | . | TRBV10-3 | AISESVKEKLF
TRBJ1-4 | few | TRBV7-6 | ASSRDRGRRLF
TRBJ1-1 | . | TRBV2 | ASGGNTEAF
TRBJ1-5 | many | TRBV5-6 | ASSIQGNNQPQH